This is a list of T cell receptor beta chains from one sample in a study of T cells in Graves' hyperthyroidism and ophthalmopathy. Each CDR3 protein gets one entry after TCRdb re-called the multiplex PCR reads with MiXCR. The profile shows about 350,000 distinct CDR3 sequences, roughly 13% of them singletons. The sample comprised blood. Every receptor here comes from a woman aged 30 to 39 with Graves' hyperthyroidism. The CDR3 runs from the conserved cysteine through the conserved F or W. The order of the fields is J gene, clone size, D gene, V gene, CDR3 DNA, CDR3 protein. A D gene is named only where the DNA matches it firmly. Only some rows state a clone size, as once, few, many or a class for expanded clones.

>TRBJ2-5|NA|NA|TRBV18
TGTGCCAGCTCACGATTAAGGGCAGAGACCCAGTACTTC
CASSRLRAETQYF
>TRBJ2-4|few|NA|TRBV15
TGTGCCACCAGCAGAGATCAAAGGGACATTCAGTACTTC
CATSRDQRDIQYF
>TRBJ2-1|NA|NA|TRBV6-1
TGTGCCAGCAGTTTCTCCCCTGCGGTGTACTCCTACAATGAGCAGTTCTTC
CASSFSPAVYSYNEQFF
>TRBJ2-5|NA|NA|TRBV10-2
TGCGCCAGCAGAAAACGGGACACAGACCAAGAGACCCAGTACTTC
CASRKRDTDQETQYF
>TRBJ2-1|many|NA|TRBV13
TGTGCCAGCAGCTTAAGGGGGGAGGGAGACAATGAGCAGTTCTTC
CASSLRGEGDNEQFF
>TRBJ2-3|NA|NA|TRBV7-2
TGTGCCAGCAGCTCGGGATTTATCACAGATACGCAGTATTTT
CASSSGFITDTQYF
>TRBJ2-1|few|TRBD1|TRBV5-1
TGCGCCAGCAGCTTGGAAGGGACAGGGGGCGATAAAGCGTTCTTC
CASSLEGTGGDKAFF
>TRBJ2-1|many|NA|TRBV20-1
TGCAGTGCTAGATCCTCATTGAGCTCCTACAATGAGCAGTTCTTC
CSARSSLSSYNEQFF
>TRBJ2-5|many|NA|TRBV28
TGTGCCAGCAGAGACAACAGGGAGGGGACCCAGTACTTC
CASRDNREGTQYF
>TRBJ2-3|few|NA|TRBV2
TGTGCCAGCAGTGAAGGACAGCGCGGCACAGATACGCAGTATTTT
CASSEGQRGTDTQYF
>TRBJ1-5|many|NA|TRBV12-3/TRBV12-4
TGTGCCAGCAGTTTAGCAAGGTACAGGGCGCGCAATCAGCCCCAGCATTTT
CASSLARYRARNQPQHF
>TRBJ2-1|NA|NA|TRBV5-4
TGTGCCAGCAGCTTCTTGGACGGGAAGAAGAATGAGCAGTTCTTC
CASSFLDGKKNEQFF
>TRBJ2-2|NA|NA|TRBV20-1
TGCAGTGCTAGGTTCATGGCCCTGAACACCGGGGAGCTGTTTTTT
CSARFMALNTGELFF
>TRBJ2-7|few|NA|TRBV10-3
TGTGCCATCAGTCCCGGGGTCTATAATTACGAGCAGTACTTC
CAISPGVYNYEQYF
>TRBJ2-1|NA|NA|TRBV11-2
TGTGCCAGCAGCTTAGATTTACCAGCGACCTACAATGAGCAGTTCTTC
CASSLDLPATYNEQFF
>TRBJ1-1|many|TRBD1|TRBV2
TGTGCCAGCACCTTGGACAGGGGTATGAACACTGAAGCTTTCTTT
CASTLDRGMNTEAFF
>TRBJ2-3|many|NA|TRBV7-6
TGTGCCAGCAGCCGAGACAGCGCCCCAGATACGCAGTATTTT
CASSRDSAPDTQYF
>TRBJ2-5|few|NA|TRBV28
TGTGCCAGCAACCCACATGGCAGGTCGGGGAAGACCCAGTACTTC
CASNPHGRSGKTQYF
>TRBJ2-4|NA|NA|TRBV6-1
TGTGCCAGCAGAGAGGGGGGGTCACAGGGATTGCACATTCAGTACTTC
CASREGGSQGLHIQYF
>TRBJ2-2|many|NA|TRBV6-5
TGTGCCAGCAGTTACGCTCTCGCCGGGACCGGGGAGCTGTTTTTT
CASSYALAGTGELFF
>TRBJ1-1|NA|TRBD1|TRBV5-4
TGTGCCAGCAGCTTGGGAGGAGGACAGGGACTTGAAGCTTTCTTT
CASSLGGGQGLEAFF
>TRBJ2-7|NA|TRBD2|TRBV20-1
TGCAGTGCCCCTTCGGAGGCTAGCGGGAGGGCCCTCTCCTACGAGCAGTACTTC
CSAPSEASGRALSYEQYF
>TRBJ2-6|many|NA|TRBV12-3/TRBV12-4
TGTGCCAGCCGGTCTGGGGCCAACGTCCTGACTTTC
CASRSGANVLTF
>TRBJ2-2|many|TRBD2|TRBV28
TGTGCCAGCAGTTTGGGACTAACAACCGGGGAGCTGTTTTTT
CASSLGLTTGELFF
>TRBJ1-3|few|NA|TRBV27
TGTGCCAGCAGTCCCCGGACAGCTTTATCTGGAAACACCATATATTTT
CASSPRTALSGNTIYF